Shown below are 14 T cell receptor beta chains from a single sample sequenced in a study of PD-1 blockade in classical Hodgkin lymphoma. Generated by immunoSEQ multiplex PCR, the TCRdb table keeps only in-frame clones and is missing some. Of about 98,000 clones in the sample, roughly 92% were seen once. The patients all showed relapse after autologous stem cell transplantation, while their brentuximab vedotin exposure varied. The sample was peripheral blood mononuclear cells (PBMCs), taken at baseline. These receptors all stem from a human donor with classical Hodgkin lymphoma.

The gene calls are TRBV5-4 and TRBJ2-3; D not resolved. The CDR3 extends over 16 amino acids. From germline, CDR1 is SGHNT and CDR2 YYREEE (reference sequence). V was clipped by 4 bases and J by 3 bases, with 18 bases between them. CDR3 in amino acids: CASSPPTPGFTDTQYF. Written as DNA, the CDR3 is TGTGCCAGCAGCCCTCCTACTCCGGGTTTTACAGATACGCAGTATTTT.

J is TRBJ1-4 and V is TRBV19; D not certain. The germline V gene encodes CDR1 LNHDA and CDR2 SQIVND (reference sequence). The V and J ends lost 4 bases and 7 bases respectively, with 13 bases between them. This CDR3 spans 14 amino acids. CDR3 DNA: TGTGCCAGTAGTAGAGGCCTTTTGGGTGAAAAACTGTTTTTT. It codes for CASSRGLLGEKLFF.

J is TRBJ2-7 and V is TRBV28, with a weak D call TRBD2 (6 bases). From germline, CDR1 is MDHEN and CDR2 SYDVKM. Trimming took 10 bases from V and 5 from J, leaving 27 bases between them. The CDR3 covers 16 residues. The CDR3 is CATANGPGRWGDEQYF. Written as DNA, the CDR3 is TGTGCCACCGCTAATGGCCCCGGTAGGTGGGGGGACGAGCAGTACTTC.

The genes are TRBV6-5 and TRBJ1-1; TRBD1 agrees at 7 bases. The length of the CDR3 is 14 residues. Germline V gene lookup returns CDR1 MNHEY and CDR2 SVGAGI. Germline trimming cut 4 bases from V and 0 bases from J; bases unmatched to any gene: 2. CDR3 in amino acids: CASSSRGLNTEAFF. CDR3 bases: TGTGCCAGCAGTTCAAGGGGGCTGAACACTGAAGCTTTCTTT.

The J gene is TRBJ1-2, the V gene TRBV29-1; the D gene is possibly TRBD1 (5 bases). V lost 4 bases, J lost 3 bases, and 15 bases lay in between. In germline, CDR1 is SQVTM, CDR2 ANQGSEA. The CDR3 length is 14 residues. This CDR3 is CSVVGRGADYGYTF. The CDR3 region has the DNA TGCAGCGTTGTAGGAAGGGGAGCCGACTATGGCTACACCTTC. The whole variable domain, filled in from reference TRBV29-1 and TRBJ1-2, reads SAVISQKPSRDICQRGTSLTIQCQVDSQVTMMFWYRQQPGQSLTLIATANQGSEATYESGFVIDKFPISRPNLTFSTLTVSNMSPEDSSIYLCSVVGRGADYGYTFGSGTRLTVV.

This clone was counted a few times. V usage is TRBV18 and J usage is TRBJ1-1, with a possible D match to TRBD1 (5 bases). This CDR3 spans 12 amino acids. Germline values: CDR1 KGHSH, CDR2 LQKENI. The germline V and J ends were trimmed by 6 bases and 9 bases, with 14 bases remaining between them. The DNA for the CDR3 is TGTGCCAGCTCGGGACCGACAGTTCAAGCTTTCTTT. Its protein is CASSGPTVQAFF.

The genes are TRBV11-2 and TRBJ2-1; D call uncertain. CDR1 and CDR2 from the germline V gene are SGHAT and FQNNGV. This CDR3 contains 12 residues. V lost 5 bases, J lost 12 bases, and 14 bases lay in between. The CDR3 DNA follows: TGTGCCAGCAGCCACAAAGGGCGTACGCAGTTCTTC. Protein product: CASSHKGRTQFF.

This rearrangement joins TRBV7-8 to TRBJ2-6; D gene ambiguous. Germline V gene data show CDR1 as SGHVS and CDR2 as FQNEAQ. The V and J ends lost 5 bases and 0 bases respectively, with 11 bases between them. The CDR3 covers 16 residues. Here the CDR3 reads CASSASTLSGANVLTF. In nucleotides, the CDR3 is TGTGCCAGCAGCGCTTCTACACTCTCTGGGGCCAACGTCCTGACTTTC. The whole variable domain, remainder taken from reference TRBV7-8 and TRBJ2-6, is GAGVSQSPRYKVAKRGQDVALRCDPISGHVSLFWYQQALGQGPEFLTYFQNEAQLDKSGLPSDRFFAERPEGSVSTLKIQRTQQEDSAVYLCASSASTLSGANVLTFGAGSRLTVL.

This clone was observed a few times. The chain is built from TRBV27 and TRBJ2-5; D could derive from TRBD1 or TRBD2 (5 bases each). This CDR3 is built from 15 residues. Germline V gene data show CDR1 as MNHEY and CDR2 as SMNVEV (reference sequence). With 0 bases removed from V and 3 bases from J, the gap between germline ends came to 11 bases. In nucleotides, the CDR3 is TGTGCCAGCAGTTTATCGACAGCGAGGGAAGAGACCCAGTACTTC. As protein: CASSLSTAREETQYF.

The chain combines TRBV7-9 with TRBJ2-7, with D perhaps TRBD1 (6 bases). Germline V gene lookup returns CDR1 SEHNR and CDR2 FQNEAQ (reference sequence). The CDR3 runs to 13 residues. Trimming pared 5 bases from V and 4 bases from J, leaving 12 bases between. Here the CDR3 DNA reads TGTGCCAGCAGCCATTTGGGGGCTTACGAGCAGTACTTC. This codes for CASSHLGAYEQYF.

The chain combines TRBV6-5 with TRBJ1-5; no clear D. This CDR3 is built from 13 residues. Germline assignment: CDR1 MNHEY and CDR2 SVGAGI. Trimming stripped 2 bases from V and 5 bases from J, with 7 bases between. CDR3 coding DNA: TGTGCCAGCAGTTACGTCCCCGATCAGCCCCAGCATTTT. Its protein product is CASSYVPDQPQHF.

This sequence joins TRBV5-1 and TRBJ2-3, with 8 bases fitting TRBD2. Losses at the gene ends were 0 bases for V and 0 bases for J; bases not matched to a gene: 9. The CDR3 runs 18 residues. Germline V gene data show CDR1 as SGHRS and CDR2 as YFSETQ. DNA for the CDR3: TGCGCCAGCAGCTTGGTAGCTAGCGGGCGACTAAGCACAGATACGCAGTATTTT. Translated: CASSLVASGRLSTDTQYF.

This clone has a single count. CDR3 region: CASSFLAGPDTQYF. The CDR3, as DNA: TGTGCCAGCAGCTTTCTAGCGGGACCAGATACGCAGTATTTT. This chain links TRBV7-8 with TRBJ2-3; 9 bases match TRBD2. This CDR3 is 14 amino acids long. V shed 3 bases and J 4 bases; nucleotides not matched to a gene: 2. Germline V lookup: CDR1 SGHVS, CDR2 FQNEAQ. The full variable domain, rest sourced from reference TRBV7-8 and TRBJ2-3, is GAGVSQSPRYKVAKRGQDVALRCDPISGHVSLFWYQQALGQGPEFLTYFQNEAQLDKSGLPSDRFFAERPEGSVSTLKIQRTQQEDSAVYLCASSFLAGPDTQYFGPGTRLTVL.

This sequence joins TRBV5-1 and TRBJ2-5; TRBD2 matches 7 bases. The J call may be incorrect, as the DNA end agrees better with TRBJ2-7. The CDR3 runs to 15 residues. Germline V gene lookup returns CDR1 SGHRS and CDR2 YFSETQ. CDR3 in amino acids: CASSLLSGTPYEQYF. CDR3 in DNA: TGCGCCAGCAGCTTGTTGAGCGGGACCCCCTACGAGCAGTACTTC.